Listed here are 5 T cell receptor beta chains from one sample, sequenced in a study of naive and memory T cell subsets. Two oligonucleotides, mixed equimolar, formed the beta constant-region primer covering TRBC1 and TRBC2. The ligated cDNA underwent four PCR rounds using SP2 and nested alpha and beta constant-region primers. TCRdb reprocessed the UMI-ligation and nested PCR reads with MiXCR, giving one entry per CDR3 protein. The data contain over 65,000 distinct CDR3 sequences, roughly 9.3% of them singletons. Material: naive CD8+ T cells from blood. These TCRs come from a human donor in good health.

This clonotype has ten or more counts. J is TRBJ2-1 and V is TRBV5-1, with 8 bases that match TRBD1. The CDR3 has 15 residues. Germline V gene sequence: CDR1 SGHRS, CDR2 YFSETQ. J was trimmed by 0 bases and V by 6 bases; bases with no gene match: 5. In DNA form, the CDR3 reads TGCGCCAGCAAGACAGGGGATAGCTCCTACAATGAGCAGTTCTTC. Translating it yields CASKTGDSSYNEQFF.

The gene calls are TRBV29-1 and TRBJ2-7; 8 nucleotides align to TRBD2. J gave up 5 bases and V 3 bases, and 6 bases lay outside the gene matches. This CDR3 is 13 amino acids long. Germline V gives CDR1 SQVTM, CDR2 ANQGSEA. The CDR3 region is CSVEPGGFNEQYF. Written as DNA, the CDR3 is TGCAGCGTTGAGCCGGGAGGGTTCAACGAGCAGTACTTC.

The gene calls are TRBV6-5 and TRBJ2-6; D uncertain. Looked up from germline, CDR1 is MNHEY and CDR2 is SVGAGI. Trimming pared 0 bases from V and 0 bases from J, leaving 9 bases between. This CDR3 region has 17 residues. This CDR3 reads CASSYSFTDSGANVLTF. The CDR3, as DNA: TGTGCCAGCAGTTACTCGTTTACGGACTCTGGGGCCAACGTCCTGACTTTC.

The rearrangement uses TRBV4-1 and TRBJ1-1; D remains unclear. From germline, CDR1 is MGHRA and CDR2 YSYEKL. V lost 1 base and J lost 3, with 6 bases in between. The CDR3 loop spans 13 amino acids. CDR3 sequence: CASSQARDTEAFF. The CDR3 bases are TGCGCCAGCAGCCAAGCTCGTGACACTGAAGCTTTCTTT.

The V call is TRBV29-1, the J call TRBJ2-7; D possibly uses TRBD1 or TRBD2 (5 bases each). V dropped 6 bases and J dropped 1 base, with 10 bases sitting between them. There are 12 residues in the CDR3. The germline CDR1 and CDR2 sequences are SQVTM and ANQGSEA. CDR3 amino acids: CSVGAGSYEQYF. As DNA, the CDR3 is TGCAGCGTCGGGGCAGGGTCCTACGAGCAGTACTTC.